A selection of T cell receptor beta chains follows, all from one sample in a study of control samples from healthy donors and cancer patients. The protocol was immunoSEQ multiplex PCR, while the TCRdb copy is restricted to in-frame clones and leaves out a portion. The sample shows 130,000 to 150,000 clones, just under 95% of them seen only once. Source material: PBMCs. These receptor sequences come from a man in his sixties with colorectal cancer. Each CDR3 is given with its conserved first and last residue. D genes are given only for firm matches. Only some rows state a clone size, as once, few, many or a class for expanded clones.

D gene	V gene	J gene	clone size	CDR3 DNA	CDR3 protein
-	TRBV30	TRBJ1-1	-	TGTGCCCCGAACACTGAAGCTTTCTTT	CAPNTEAFF
-	TRBV12-3/TRBV12-4	TRBJ2-1	-	TGTGCCAGCAGTTTCGAAGCTAATGAGCAGTTCTTC	CASSFEANEQFF
TRBD2	TRBV6-6	TRBJ2-1	few	TGTGCCAGCAGTTCCCCAGCGGGGGGGCTTTACAATGAGCAGTTCTTC	CASSSPAGGLYNEQFF
-	TRBV19	TRBJ2-5	few	TGTGCCAGTAGTAAGGGGAGGCAAGAGACCCAGTACTTC	CASSKGRQETQYF
-	TRBV10-1	TRBJ2-7	-	TGCGCCAGCAGTGAGTCTGCCAGGGAGCTCGACGAGCAGTACTTC	CASSESARELDEQYF
-	TRBV5-1	TRBJ1-2	-	TGCGCCAGCAGCACCGGCGAGGTTCCTTATGGCTACACCTTC	CASSTGEVPYGYTF
-	TRBV7-2	TRBJ1-1	-	TGTGCCAGCAGCTCAATCCCGGCCCCTGAAGCTTTCTTT	CASSSIPAPEAFF
TRBD1	TRBV9	TRBJ2-4	-	TGTGCCAGCAGCGTAGACCTGGGACAGGGGCAAATTCAGTACTTC	CASSVDLGQGQIQYF
TRBD1	TRBV5-1	TRBJ1-2	-	TGCGCCAGCACCAATAGAGGGGGCGCAGACTATGGCTACACCTTC	CASTNRGGADYGYTF
-	TRBV27	TRBJ2-7	once	TGTGCCAGCAGTTCTGTGGGGAACTACGAGCAGTACTTC	CASSSVGNYEQYF
-	TRBV10-2	TRBJ2-1	once	TGCGCCAGCAGTGAGTCGGTCGGCGGGGCGTTGTGGTACAATGAGCAGTTCTTC	CASSESVGGALWYNEQFF
-	TRBV4-1	TRBJ2-7	-	TGCGCCAGCAGCAAAGGGGGGGATAACCCCTACGAGCAGTACTTC	CASSKGGDNPYEQYF
TRBD2	TRBV5-4	TRBJ2-3	-	TGTGCCAGCAGAACGACTAGCGGGGGGGCCGGCACAGATACGCAGTATTTT	CASRTTSGGAGTDTQYF
-	TRBV2	TRBJ2-1	-	TGTGCCAGCAGCCTGGGGGGCCTCACGGGCAATGAGCAGTTCTTC	CASSLGGLTGNEQFF
-	TRBV6-5	TRBJ1-6	-	TGTGCCAGCAGTTACACAAAACGGTCCTATTCACCCCTCCACTTT	CASSYTKRSYSPLHF
-	TRBV19	TRBJ2-7	-	TGTGCCAGTAGTCCGACTTTCTCCTACGAGCAGTACTTC	CASSPTFSYEQYF
TRBD2	TRBV4-1	TRBJ2-5	-	TGCGCCAGCAGCCAAGATCCGGCGGGGGGTATGACCCAGTACTTC	CASSQDPAGGMTQYF
-	TRBV29-1	TRBJ1-2	-	TGCAGCGTTGCCAGGGTAGGGGGCTACACCTTC	CSVARVGGYTF
-	TRBV4-1	TRBJ2-3	-	TGCGCCAGCAGCCAAGATGGTGCGGCGGGGAGGCGTACAGATACGCAGTATTTT	CASSQDGAAGRRTDTQYF
-	TRBV13	TRBJ1-2	-	TGTGCCAGCAGCCAGGGATACGACTATGGCTACACCTTC	CASSQGYDYGYTF
-	TRBV29-1	TRBJ1-5	-	TGCAGCGCCCAACAGGGCCATCAGCCCCAGCATTTT	CSAQQGHQPQHF
TRBD1	TRBV19	TRBJ2-7	-	TGTGCCAGTAGTATCGGAATTTACAGGGGAAGGGTCCAGTACTTC	CASSIGIYRGRVQYF
TRBD1	TRBV6-5	TRBJ1-2	-	TGTGCCAGCAGTTACTCGGCAGGGGGTTACTATGGCTACACCTTC	CASSYSAGGYYGYTF
-	TRBV3-1/TRBV3-2	TRBJ2-3	once	TGTGCCAGCAGCCAAGGGTCAGACACAGATACGCAGTATTTT	CASSQGSDTDTQYF
-	TRBV7-8	TRBJ2-5	-	TGTGCCAGCAGCCCCTCTAGGGCACAGCAAGAGACCCAGTACTTC	CASSPSRAQQETQYF
TRBD1	TRBV5-1	TRBJ1-3	-	TGCGCCAGCAGCGAGGGGACAGTATCTGGAAACACCATATATTTT	CASSEGTVSGNTIYF
TRBD1	TRBV10-3	TRBJ1-2	once	TGTGCCATCAGTGCAACCAGGGGGCAAGTCCATGGCTACACCTTC	CAISATRGQVHGYTF
-	TRBV18	TRBJ1-1	-	TGTGCCAGCTCACCCGTAGACGGCCCTCAGGGAACTTTCTTT	CASSPVDGPQGTFF
TRBD1	TRBV27	TRBJ2-7	-	TGTGCCAGCAGTCTACAGGGGGGCCCCAACGAGCAGTACTTC	CASSLQGGPNEQYF
-	TRBV1	TRBJ2-3	few	TGCACCAGCAGCCAAGAGGTCCCAGGGCGGAACACAGATACGCAGTATTTT	CTSSQEVPGRNTDTQYF
TRBD1	TRBV6-5	TRBJ1-6	-	TGTGCCAGCAGTCAGACAGGGGTTTCTTCACCCCTCCACTTT	CASSQTGVSSPLHF
-	TRBV11-2	TRBJ2-2	-	TGTGCCAGCAGCCTGGGATTCACCGGGGAGCTGTTTTTT	CASSLGFTGELFF
TRBD1	TRBV9	TRBJ2-5	-	TGTGCCAGCAGCGTATGGGACAGATCCCAAGAGACCCAGTACTTC	CASSVWDRSQETQYF
TRBD1	TRBV30	TRBJ1-2	-	TGTGCCTGGAGTAGGGGGACAGGGGGCGGCTACACCTTC	CAWSRGTGGGYTF
TRBD1	TRBV10-3	TRBJ2-7	once	TGTGCCATCAGTGAGGGGACAGGGGGCGTCTACGAGCAGTACTTC	CAISEGTGGVYEQYF
-	TRBV7-2	TRBJ2-7	-	TGTGCCAGCAGCCAACAGGGAGGACCGACCGAGCAGTACTTC	CASSQQGGPTEQYF
-	TRBV5-1	TRBJ2-3	-	TGCGCCAGCAGCTTGCAAGCGGCTTCTAGCACAGATACGCAGTATTTT	CASSLQAASSTDTQYF
TRBD2	TRBV10-2	TRBJ2-7	-	TGCGCCAGCAGTGGGTTCCCCAGCGGGGGTTTTGGCGAGCAGTACTTC	CASSGFPSGGFGEQYF
TRBD1	TRBV19	TRBJ2-4	-	TGTGCCAGTAGTATATACGAACAGGGGTACATTCAGTACTTC	CASSIYEQGYIQYF
-	TRBV11-2	TRBJ2-7	-	TGTGCCAGCAGCCCCCGACAAGAGCAGTACTTC	CASSPRQEQYF
-	TRBV6-1	TRBJ1-6	once	TGTGCCAGCAGTGAAACCTCTGGATCACCCCTCCACTTT	CASSETSGSPLHF
TRBD1	TRBV30	TRBJ2-7	-	TGTGCCTGGAGTGCCCCGGGACAGGGTCGATTCTACGAGCAGTACTTC	CAWSAPGQGRFYEQYF
-	TRBV7-9	TRBJ1-1	-	TGTGCCAGCAGCTTAGGAGGGTTCGGGGGGGAGGACACTGAAGCTTTCTTT	CASSLGGFGGEDTEAFF
-	TRBV6-6	TRBJ2-7	-	TGTGCCAGCAGTTCTCAGGGAGCCTACGAGCAGTACTTC	CASSSQGAYEQYF
TRBD1	TRBV11-2	TRBJ1-1	-	TGTGCCAGCAGCGTTGGGACAGGGGGGCTTGAAGCTTTCTTT	CASSVGTGGLEAFF